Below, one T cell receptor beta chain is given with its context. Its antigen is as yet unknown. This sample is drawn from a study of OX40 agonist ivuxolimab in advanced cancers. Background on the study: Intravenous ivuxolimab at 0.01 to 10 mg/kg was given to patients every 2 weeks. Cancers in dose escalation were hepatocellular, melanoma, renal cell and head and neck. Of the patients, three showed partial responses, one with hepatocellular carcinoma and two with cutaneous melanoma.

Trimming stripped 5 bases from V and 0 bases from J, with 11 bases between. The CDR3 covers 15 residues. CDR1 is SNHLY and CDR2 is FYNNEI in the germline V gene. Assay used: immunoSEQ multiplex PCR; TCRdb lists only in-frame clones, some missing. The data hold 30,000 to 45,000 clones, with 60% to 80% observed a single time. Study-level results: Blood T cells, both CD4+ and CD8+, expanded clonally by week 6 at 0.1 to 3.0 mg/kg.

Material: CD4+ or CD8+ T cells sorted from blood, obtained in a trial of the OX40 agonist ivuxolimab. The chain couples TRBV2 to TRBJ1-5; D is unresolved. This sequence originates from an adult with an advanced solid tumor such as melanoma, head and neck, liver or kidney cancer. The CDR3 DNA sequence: TGTGCCAGCAGTCTTGTGGGGTATAGCAATCAGCCCCAGCATTTT. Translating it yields CASSLVGYSNQPQHF.